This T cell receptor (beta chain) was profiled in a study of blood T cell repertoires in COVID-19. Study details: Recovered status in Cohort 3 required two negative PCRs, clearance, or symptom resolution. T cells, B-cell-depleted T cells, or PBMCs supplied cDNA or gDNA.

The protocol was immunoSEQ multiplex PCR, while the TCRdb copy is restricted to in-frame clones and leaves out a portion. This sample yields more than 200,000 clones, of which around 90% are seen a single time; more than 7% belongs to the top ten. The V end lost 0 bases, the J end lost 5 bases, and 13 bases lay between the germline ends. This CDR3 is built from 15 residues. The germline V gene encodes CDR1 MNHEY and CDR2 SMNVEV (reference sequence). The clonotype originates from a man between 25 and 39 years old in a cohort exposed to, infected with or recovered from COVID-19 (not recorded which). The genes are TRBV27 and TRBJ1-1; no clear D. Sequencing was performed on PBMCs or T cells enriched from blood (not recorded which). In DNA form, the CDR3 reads TGTGCCAGCAGTTTATCGTTGGAGGGAATAACTGAAGCTTTCTTT. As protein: CASSLSLEGITEAFF.